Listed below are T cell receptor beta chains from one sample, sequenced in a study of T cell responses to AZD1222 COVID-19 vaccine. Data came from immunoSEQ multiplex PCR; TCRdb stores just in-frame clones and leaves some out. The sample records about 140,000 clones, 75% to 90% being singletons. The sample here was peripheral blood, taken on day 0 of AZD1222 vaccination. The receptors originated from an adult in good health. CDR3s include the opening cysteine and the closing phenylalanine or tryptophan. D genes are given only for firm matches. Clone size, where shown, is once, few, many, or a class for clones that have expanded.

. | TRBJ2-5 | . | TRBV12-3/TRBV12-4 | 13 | CASSLLGRETQYF | TGTGCCAGCAGTTTACTCGGACGAGAGACCCAGTACTTC
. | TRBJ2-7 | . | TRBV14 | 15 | CASSQEQGNPREQYF | TGTGCCAGCAGCCAAGAACAGGGAAACCCTCGGGAGCAGTACTTC
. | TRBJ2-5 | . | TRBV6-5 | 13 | CASNAFPQETQYF | TGTGCCAGCAATGCGTTCCCCCAAGAGACCCAGTACTTC
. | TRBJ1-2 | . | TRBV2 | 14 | CASSKSRARYGYTF | TGTGCCAGCAGCAAGAGCCGGGCAAGGTATGGCTACACCTTC
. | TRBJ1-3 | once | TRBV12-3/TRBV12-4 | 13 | CASSLAGTNTIYF | TGTGCCAGCAGTTTGGCGGGGACAAACACCATATATTTT
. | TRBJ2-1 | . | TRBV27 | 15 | CASSPNRDAYNEQFF | TGTGCCAGCAGTCCCAACAGGGACGCCTACAATGAGCAGTTCTTC
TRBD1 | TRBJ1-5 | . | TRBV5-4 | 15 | CASSAGTGYNQPQHF | TGTGCCAGCAGCGCAGGGACAGGCTACAATCAGCCCCAGCATTTT
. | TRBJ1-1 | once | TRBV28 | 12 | CASRDTNTEAFF | TGTGCCAGCCGCGACACGAACACTGAAGCTTTCTTT
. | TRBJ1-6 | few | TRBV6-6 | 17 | CASSLHRAVRVSSPLHF | TGTGCCAGCAGTCTTCACAGGGCAGTTCGGGTTAGCTCACCCCTCCACTTT
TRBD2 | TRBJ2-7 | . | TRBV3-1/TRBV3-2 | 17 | CASSQVNSGRTSYEQYF | TGTGCCAGCAGCCAAGTTAATAGCGGGAGGACGTCCTACGAGCAGTACTTC
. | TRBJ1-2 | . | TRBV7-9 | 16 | CASSLGFTRPFYGYTF | TGTGCCAGCAGCTTAGGTTTCACTCGGCCCTTCTATGGCTACACCTTC
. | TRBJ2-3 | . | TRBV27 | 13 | CASSLYREDTQYF | TGTGCCAGCAGTTTATACAGGGAAGATACGCAGTATTTT
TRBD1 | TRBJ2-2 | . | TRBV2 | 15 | CASSDYRGNTGELFF | TGTGCCAGCAGTGATTACAGGGGGAACACCGGGGAGCTGTTTTTT
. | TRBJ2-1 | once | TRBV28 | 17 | CASSSSRRGRASDEQFF | TGTGCCAGCAGTTCCTCCCGTCGAGGGAGAGCATCGGATGAGCAGTTCTTC
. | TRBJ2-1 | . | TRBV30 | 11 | CAWTTGIEQFF | TGTGCCTGGACTACAGGGATTGAGCAGTTCTTC
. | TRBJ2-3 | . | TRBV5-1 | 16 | CASSPESRLVTDTQYF | TGCGCCAGCAGCCCCGAGTCGAGGCTTGTGACAGATACGCAGTATTTT
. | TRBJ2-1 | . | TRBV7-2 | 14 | CASSVQSPYNEQFF | TGTGCCAGCAGCGTCCAAAGCCCTTACAATGAGCAGTTCTTC
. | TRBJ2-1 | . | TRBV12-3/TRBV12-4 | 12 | CASSFRYNEQFF | TGTGCCAGCAGTTTTCGTTACAATGAGCAGTTCTTC